A selection of T cell receptor beta chains follows, all from one sample in a study of STAT5B mutations in CD4+ large granular lymphocyte leukemia. Profiling relied on immunoSEQ multiplex PCR, and the TCRdb table lists in-frame clones only, not all of them. The sample holds just under 35,000 clones; roughly two thirds are singletons and the top ten take around 1.9%. The specimen sequenced was CD4+ T cells from blood buffy coats. These TCRs come from a human donor in good health. Each CDR3 is given with its conserved first and last residue. A D gene is named only where the DNA matches it firmly. Some rows have no size entry. The others give once, few or many, or a class for an expanded clone.

J gene | D gene | clone size | V gene | CDR3 protein | CDR3 DNA
TRBJ1-4 | NA | NA | TRBV23-1 | CASSHPLDRGKKLFF | TGCGCCAGCAGTCATCCCTTGGACCGGGGGAAAAAACTGTTTTTT
TRBJ2-7 | TRBD2 | few | TRBV6-1 | CASSERGLAGASSYEQYF | TGTGCCAGCAGTGAAAGGGGACTAGCGGGGGCAAGCTCCTACGAGCAGTACTTC
TRBJ1-1 | TRBD1 | few | TRBV4-1 | CASSRAGQGPNTEAFF | TGCGCCAGCAGCCGAGCGGGACAGGGACCGAACACTGAAGCTTTCTTT
TRBJ2-7 | NA | NA | TRBV27 | CASSLSAWVYEQYF | TGTGCCAGCAGTTTATCTGCGTGGGTCTACGAGCAGTACTTC
TRBJ1-4 | TRBD1 | NA | TRBV6-1 | CASSEGTGTEKLFF | TGTGCCAGCAGTGAGGGGACAGGGACTGAAAAACTGTTTTTT
TRBJ1-1 | TRBD1 | NA | TRBV7-8 | CASSPPSSRQGGTEAFF | TGTGCCAGCAGCCCGCCATCCTCTAGACAGGGAGGAACTGAAGCTTTCTTT
TRBJ1-1 | NA | NA | TRBV18 | CASSQRDGAAEAFF | TGTGCCAGCTCCCAGCGCGACGGAGCGGCTGAAGCTTTCTTT
TRBJ2-2 | NA | few | TRBV19 | CAARAEQNTGELFF | TGTGCCGCCAGGGCGGAACAGAACACCGGGGAGCTGTTTTTT
TRBJ2-7 | TRBD2 | NA | TRBV5-6 | CASSLRLAGLSEQYF | TGTGCCAGCAGCTTGCGCCTAGCGGGCCTCTCTGAGCAGTACTTC
TRBJ1-4 | NA | NA | TRBV6-1 | CASGSVGEKLFF | TGTGCCAGCGGGTCGGTGGGGGAAAAACTGTTTTTT
TRBJ2-1 | NA | NA | TRBV9 | CASSVDRNNEQFF | TGTGCCAGCAGCGTAGACAGGAACAATGAGCAGTTCTTC
TRBJ2-1 | NA | NA | TRBV11-1 | CASSFEVSYNEQFF | TGTGCCAGCAGCTTTGAGGTCTCCTACAATGAGCAGTTCTTC
TRBJ1-3 | NA | NA | TRBV5-3 | CARSFGETIYF | TGTGCCAGAAGCTTCGGGGAAACCATATATTTT
TRBJ2-5 | NA | NA | TRBV18 | CACMNQETQYF | TGTGCGTGTATGAACCAAGAGACCCAGTACTTC
TRBJ2-2 | NA | once | TRBV28 | CASRSGGVDGELFF | TGTGCCAGCAGGTCAGGGGGGGTTGACGGGGAGCTGTTTTTT
TRBJ2-5 | TRBD1 | few | TRBV19 | CASSYSGTVQETQYF | TGTGCCAGTAGCTATTCCGGGACAGTTCAAGAGACCCAGTACTTC
TRBJ2-6 | NA | NA | TRBV5-1 | CASSSALPGANVLTF | TGCGCCAGCAGCTCTGCACTTCCTGGGGCCAACGTCCTGACTTTC
TRBJ2-5 | TRBD2 | NA | TRBV2 | CASSSSGEETQYF | TGTGCCAGCAGTTCTAGCGGAGAAGAGACCCAGTACTTC
TRBJ2-7 | TRBD1 | few | TRBV19 | CASSVMAGGGASEQYF | TGTGCCAGTAGCGTAATGGCAGGGGGCGGCGCCTCCGAGCAGTACTTC
TRBJ1-3 | TRBD1 | once | TRBV2 | CASTLTGTAGNTIYF | TGTGCCAGCACCCTAACTGGGACAGCTGGAAACACCATATATTTT
TRBJ1-5 | NA | few | TRBV18 | CASSPDSGRNQPQHF | TGTGCCAGCTCACCGGACAGTGGGCGCAATCAGCCCCAGCATTTT
TRBJ1-1 | TRBD1 | NA | TRBV6-1 | CASRGQEGTEAFF | TGTGCCAGCAGGGGACAGGAGGGCACTGAAGCTTTCTTT
TRBJ1-4 | NA | NA | TRBV2 | CASRNTATNEKLFF | TGTGCCAGCAGAAACACCGCAACTAATGAAAAACTGTTTTTT
TRBJ2-7 | NA | once | TRBV4-2 | CASSQEEVVYEQYF | TGTGCCAGCAGCCAAGAAGAAGTAGTCTACGAGCAGTACTTC
TRBJ2-3 | TRBD2 | NA | TRBV14 | CASRTGTSGDTQYF | TGTGCCAGCAGAACCGGGACTAGCGGAGATACGCAGTATTTT
TRBJ1-2 | NA | NA | TRBV6-4 | CASSRDRQADGYTF | TGTGCCAGCAGCCGGGACCGCCAAGCGGATGGCTACACCTTC
TRBJ2-3 | NA | NA | TRBV29-1 | CSVDAKLDYTDTQYF | TGCAGCGTTGACGCCAAACTGGACTACACAGATACGCAGTATTTT
TRBJ1-1 | NA | NA | TRBV27 | CASSFKPGATEAFF | TGTGCCAGCAGTTTCAAACCCGGAGCCACTGAAGCTTTCTTT
TRBJ2-7 | NA | NA | TRBV7-2 | CASSEDIVGAYEQYF | TGTGCCAGCAGCGAAGACATCGTTGGGGCCTACGAGCAGTACTTC
TRBJ2-1 | TRBD1 | once | TRBV4-1 | CASRGQGASSSYNEQFF | TGCGCCAGCAGGGGACAGGGGGCCTCGAGCTCCTACAATGAGCAGTTCTTC
TRBJ2-1 | NA | NA | TRBV7-7 | CASSLGPLEGASNEQFF | TGTGCTAGCAGCTTAGGGCCTTTGGAGGGGGCAAGCAATGAGCAGTTCTTC
TRBJ2-5 | NA | NA | TRBV2 | CASSSPGGVAASEQYF | TGTGCCAGCAGCAGCCCCGGTGGGGTTGCGGCTTCTGAGCAGTACTTC
TRBJ1-3 | NA | NA | TRBV6-5 | CASSYSAGHGNTIYF | TGTGCCAGCAGTTACTCGGCAGGGCACGGAAACACCATATATTTT
TRBJ2-7 | NA | NA | TRBV19 | CASSPPRGTYEQYF | TGTGCCAGTAGCCCCCCTCGAGGTACCTACGAGCAGTACTTC
TRBJ2-2 | NA | NA | TRBV7-9 | CASSFAGTGELFF | TGTGCCAGCAGCTTTGCGGGAACCGGGGAGCTGTTTTTT